The sequence of this T cell receptor (beta chain) was determined in a study of graft-versus-host responses after intestinal transplantation. Background on the study: Multivisceral, liver-intestinal, or isolated intestinal grafts were transplanted into recipients.

Only in-frame clones appear in the TCRdb table, and some are missing; sequencing was by immunoSEQ multiplex PCR. Found here are 80,000 to 85,000 clones, roughly nine tenths of them singletons; the top ten hold nearly 0.1%. Study-wide results and caveats: Some patients had graft-donor T cell macrochimerism. In their allografts, the ratios of graft-versus-host to host-versus-graft T cell clones were high. Present in recipient marrow, GvH clones included some that appeared first in ileum or blood.

This CDR3 is built from 11 residues. Trimming removed 6 bases from V and 7 bases from J; junction bases left unmatched: 2. From germline, CDR1 is SEHNR and CDR2 FQNEAQ (reference sequence). Of note for this clone: Its antigen is not known.

The TCR comes from a human donor who received an intestinal transplant. The rearrangement joins TRBV7-9 to TRBJ1-1; 7 positions match TRBD1. The material was unstimulated CD4+ T cells sorted from spleen or lymph node cells, obtained before intestinal transplant. The CDR3 loop is CASRRDSEAFF. Here the CDR3 DNA reads TGTGCCAGCAGAAGGGACAGTGAAGCTTTCTTT.